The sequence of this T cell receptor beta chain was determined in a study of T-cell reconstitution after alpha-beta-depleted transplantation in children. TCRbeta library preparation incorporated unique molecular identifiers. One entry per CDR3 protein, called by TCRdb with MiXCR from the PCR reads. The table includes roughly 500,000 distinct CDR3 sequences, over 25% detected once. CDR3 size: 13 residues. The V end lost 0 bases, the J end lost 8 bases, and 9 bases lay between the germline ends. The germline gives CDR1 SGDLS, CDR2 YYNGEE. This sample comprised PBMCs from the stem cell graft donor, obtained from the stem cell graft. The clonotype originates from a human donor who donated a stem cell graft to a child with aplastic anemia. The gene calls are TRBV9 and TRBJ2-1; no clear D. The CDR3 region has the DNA TGTGCCAGCAGCGTAGGAGGCCGAGATGAGCAGTTCTTC. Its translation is CASSVGGRDEQFF.